This TCR beta chain is from a study of cytomegalovirus exposure and HLA in healthy donors (dated by TCRdb to about 2017). The study in broad terms: An earlier analysis of several hundred of the donors reported over 250 Gb of sequence data and 95 million to 130 million unique TCR beta sequences obtained from about 170 million T cells. Rather than drawing on any new phenotypic data, the later analysis identified candidate immune exposures from TCR beta sequences and the way those sequences occurred across donors. A later genetic analysis used genome-wide SNP genotypes for about 55% of the 666 donors, treating that subset as a discovery cohort. The study profiled the T cell repertoires of 550 to 700 subjects by immunosequencing and related them to cytomegalovirus serostatus. Among roughly 370 genotyped donors of the cohort, an average of about 240,000 unique TCR beta nucleotide sequences were sequenced per donor, roughly 20% of them non-productive. The number of donors typed differed by locus, with roughly 620-630 for A, B, C, DRB1 and DQB1, around 500 for DQA1, about 610 for DPA1, and some 470 for DPB1. A later analysis re-analyzed previously published TCR beta repertoires from 550 to 700 donors and added high-resolution HLA genotyping to study TCR occurrence patterns. Four or five DR-DQ haplotypes were treated as single units for association and clustering because of strong linkage in the cohort. In an earlier analysis of roughly 600 of the donors, high-throughput TCR beta sequencing was used to judge whether each TCR beta V gene segment behaved as functional or pseudogenic. Along with the 666-subject first cohort, a separate validation cohort of some 130 different subjects was used. HLA typing included class I and class II loci at four-digit resolution. Donor age, sex, ethnicity and CMV serostatus were compiled alongside the repertoire data. The study aimed to test whether cataloging public T cell receptors could reveal signatures of past pathogen exposure. An early release that covered about 600 HLA-typed donors contained 250 to 350 gigabases of sequencing data and tens of millions of unique TCR sequences. Of the 350 to 400 genotyped donors, roughly 85% fell in the genetic ancestry cluster associated with self-reported Caucasian donors. All discovery cohort repertoires had been generated using a single sequencing platform. High-throughput TCR immunosequencing, statistical association of individual TCRs with disease status, and machine learning were combined to predict cytomegalovirus infection status. Study-level results and caveats: Cytomegalovirus status was reported to be diagnosed by the classifier with high specificity and sensitivity in both the original and validation cohorts. Correlated functional status among segregating V segments might be attributable to linkage disequilibrium, but an unknown experimental factor could not be ruled out. Because counts were too low, fewer than 20 rarely observed V segments, including chromosome 9 orphons, were excluded from the earlier analysis of 500 to 700 of the donors. The authors suggested that the approach could potentially be extended to other disease states and immunological phenotypes. Strong co-occurrence of HLA alleles, especially DR and DQ, made assigning TCR associations to individual alleles difficult. In vitro tests confirmed that three of the cytomegalovirus-associated TCR beta chains recognize cytomegalovirus antigens. A later analysis found that TCR association rates varied across HLA loci, with DRB1 alleles showing the most associated TCRs and HLA-C alleles the fewest. A further reported finding was that TCR beta sequences accurately predicted the HLA-A and HLA-B alleles for most subjects in the first cohort. Most CMV-associated TCR beta chains appeared to be HLA-restricted in a later analysis, and the HLA associations seemed to be driven largely by CMV exposure. Immune exposure information for the cohort was limited to CMV serostatus. A cluster of highly shared sequence variants was judged likely to be a technical artifact of the sequencing pipeline. In an earlier analysis of about 600 of the donors, most TCR beta V segments appeared in productive rearrangements about 87% or about 30% of the time, broadly matching IMGT annotations. Across donors, most TCR sequences were observed very rarely, whereas some public TCRs were present in many individuals. This cohort had only TCR beta chains sequenced, and the lack of alpha or paired-chain data limited which features could be detected. An association between a missense DCLRE1C variant and V-gene and J-gene trimming of TCR beta chains was found in a later genetic analysis and replicated in an independent cohort. In a later analysis, several top co-occurrence clusters were reported to appear linked to parvovirus B19, influenza, CMV and Epstein-Barr virus. Because HLA typing was unavailable for some donors at each locus, only the typed subset was used in association tests. The study listed 164 TCR beta chains as associated with cytomegalovirus. In a later genetic analysis, fewer N-insertions in productive TCRs were reported among donors in an Asian-associated ancestry cluster than the roughly 640-donor mean. Sequencing depth was assumed to be roughly uniform across donors in the presence/absence analyses, though that assumption may not hold. Compared with equally common non-associated chains, HLA-associated TCR beta chains in a later analysis were more clonally expanded and had lower generation probabilities. Because the 87-base-pair reads could not distinguish some IMGT-functional V segments, including TRBV6-2 and TRBV6-3, those segments were excluded. A later analysis associated approximately 17,000 TCR beta sequences with specific HLA alleles at a false discovery rate of 0.05.

Comment on this clone: Its specific antigen is unknown. Base qualities are not recorded, but no much larger clone differs from it by a single base.

V loses 3 bases at its end and J loses 4 bases; junction bases beyond the gene matches: 3. The germline V gene yields SGHTA for CDR1 and FQGNSA for CDR2. The CDR3 runs 14 amino acids, cysteine and phenylalanine included. Just CDR3 DNA is preserved here, 42 bases in frame from base 1. Libraries were constructed by the immunoSEQ multiplex PCR assay. A mixture of 60 forward primers for TCR Vbeta segments and 13 reverse primers for TCR Jbeta segments was used in the multiplex PCR. The CDR3 region of rearranged TCR beta genes was amplified from genomic DNA with a multiplex PCR assay. On the Illumina HiSeq System, the amplified TCR beta libraries were sequenced as 87-base-pair reads. For the original study's pipeline: A later analysis counted about 82 million unique TCR beta chains across the 666 repertoires, and 10 million to 11 million of these chains were shared by at least two donors. A nearest-neighbor algorithm error-corrected the raw reads and collapsed the reads into unique sequences, merging closely related sequences to remove PCR and sequencing errors. V, D and J gene segments were assigned by aligning CDR3 sequences to IMGT reference sequences. For a sequence to be retained, at least a six-nucleotide match to both a V gene segment and a J gene segment was required. A rearrangement counted as productive if the CDR3 had no stop codons and remained in frame with V and J, and every other rearrangement counted as non-productive. Following IMGT convention, CDR3 was defined as the stretch from the second conserved V-encoded cysteine up to the conserved J-encoded phenylalanine. Sequences without an unambiguous match to a single V gene segment were excluded from the earlier analysis of approximately 600 of the donors. In an earlier analysis of some 590 of the donors, a V segment was called functional when productive rearrangements were above 56.7%, and segregating when the standard deviation between donors exceeded 5%. To diagnose cytomegalovirus status from the catalog of TCR beta chain sequences, a statistical classification framework was built. In a later analysis, TCR nucleotide sequences were compared against IMGT/GENE-DB human TR gene sequences so that V and J genes could be assigned. Using the TCRdist pipeline, a later analysis assigned CDR3 sequences along with most-parsimonious VDJ recombination scenarios. In a later analysis, each TCR beta chain was defined by its CDR3 amino acid sequence together with its V-gene family, and reads lacking a unique V-gene family were excluded. In a later analysis, a few hundred highly shared, low-generation-probability nucleotide sequences were removed to address suspected cross-contamination and a sequencing artifact. For each public chain, a later analysis derived a clonal expansion index from normalized ranks of inferred template counts within each repertoire. In a later analysis, generation probabilities were computed using a VDJ recombination model fitted to out-of-frame rearrangements, and the results were checked against IGoR. A later analysis scored TCR-TCR, TCR-HLA and TCR-CMV co-occurrence with hypergeometric tests, applying a repertoire-size bias correction to TCR pairs. In a later analysis, false discovery rates were estimated by permuting HLA or CMV assignments 20 times. In a later analysis, co-occurring TCRs were grouped with DBSCAN, and TCRdist sequence similarity was added when clustering was performed within HLA-allele-positive subsets. Repertoires with fewer than 30,000 or more than 120,000 public chains were left out of co-occurrence clustering, as were about 5 repertoires with anomalous nucleotide sharing. What TCRdb holds here is the immuneACCESS table cut down to in-frame rearrangements. Part of the clones is not present; checked against another copy, under half of the missing clones reflect an unresolved V gene, and the others are unexplained. Clone size and the V and J calls come from that table; the DNA yielded D and trimming. Counted in this sample were about 150,000 clones; 65% to 75% of them appeared once. The ten largest make up around 2.3% of the sample.

The cohort comprised 670 or so healthy bone marrow donors. At the time of sampling, all cohort members were nominally healthy, though unrecorded immune exposures were likely present. The donor tested CMV seronegative and was one of the 352 seronegative cohort members. A peripheral blood sample was collected from each donor, and TCR beta sequencing was performed on peripheral blood mononuclear cells. Genomic DNA extraction from the blood cell samples was performed with the Qiagen DNeasy Blood Extraction Kit. Sequenced sample: PBMCs. This clonotype was obtained from a man younger than 40 in good health and CMV-seronegative. The rearrangement combines TRBV7-2 with TRBJ2-7; a stretch of 10 junction bases matches TRBD1. The DNA sequence is given as TGTGCCAGCAGCTTCGACAGGGGGCTGTACGAGCAGTACTTC. Its amino acids are CASSFDRGLYEQYF. Full variable domain (CDR3 extended with the reference TRBV7-2 and TRBJ2-7 proteins): GAGVSQSPSNKVTEKGKDVELRCDPISGHTALYWYRQSLGQGLEFLIYFQGNSAPDKSGLPSDRFSAERTGGSVSTLTIQRTQQEDSAVYLCASSFDRGLYEQYFGPGTRLTVT.